Reported below is one T cell receptor beta chain. The entry originates in a study of blood T cell repertoires in COVID-19. The V end lost 2 bases, the J end lost 4 bases, and 9 bases lay between the germline ends. There are 14 residues in the CDR3. The germline gives CDR1 SGHTA, CDR2 FQGTGA. The data were produced by immunoSEQ multiplex PCR, yet TCRdb's version contains in-frame clones alone and is incomplete. The sample includes over 200,000 clones, 70% to 85% seen only once; the top ten take 1.8%. Cohorts were assigned according to the clinical history that participants reported. Two negative PCRs, clearance, or symptom resolution had been documented for recovered Cohort 3 donors.

This clonotype originated in a man aged 60 to 75 who had recovered from COVID-19. What was sequenced was PBMCs or T cells enriched from blood (not recorded which). The chain is built from TRBV7-3 and TRBJ1-3, with D tentatively TRBD1 (6 bases). CDR3 protein: CASSLSGVGNTIYF. The CDR3 DNA follows: TGTGCCAGCAGCTTATCAGGGGTCGGAAACACCATATATTTT.